The subject of this entry is one T cell receptor delta chain. No antigen is known for it. Thymocytes were sorted as CD3+ TCRVdelta1+ TCRVdelta2- after alphabeta T cell depletion. The data belong to a study of Vδ1+ human thymocytes. RNA was extracted from the cells and then reverse transcribed. Pooled V-gene forward primers with one constant-region reverse primer generated the CDR3 amplicons by multiplex PCR. TCRdb called clones anew from the multiplex PCR reads with CATT. The profile covers roughly 25,000 delta-chain clones, with 25% to 30% appearing a single time and around 1.5% taken by the ten largest. J gave up 11 bases and V 11 bases, and 18 bases lay outside the gene matches. The CDR3 runs to 14 residues. Germline V gene sequence: CDR1 TSWWSYY, CDR2 QGS. Study results and limitations: Thymic TRG and TRD repertoires appeared highly polyclonal, with Gaussian CDR3 length distributions. About 20% of thymic delta-chain sequences were Vdelta2, with few Vdelta3, unlike blood Vdelta1+ controls.

The source is a boy under three years old who had congenital heart surgery. The material sequenced was Vdelta1+ gamma-delta thymocytes from the thymus. Subset noted: FACS-sorted CD3+ TCRalphabeta- TCRVdelta1+ TCRVdelta2- thymocytes. V gene TRDV1 combines with J gene TRDJ1; TRDD2 agrees at 9 bases. CDR3 sequence (DNA): TGTGCTATCCTTCCTACAGCGGCTGGGGGTAGCCTCATCTTT. Translation: CAILPTAAGGSLIF.